One and the same sample provided the 25 T cell receptor beta chains below, sequenced in a study of OX40 agonist ivuxolimab in advanced cancers. The table came from immunoSEQ multiplex PCR; TCRdb's copy has only in-frame clones and leaves some out. The profile shows some 48,000 clones, 81% of them singletons. The sample here was CD4+ or CD8+ T cells sorted from blood, taken in a trial of the OX40 agonist ivuxolimab. The receptors were sampled from an adult with an advanced solid tumor such as melanoma, head and neck, liver or kidney cancer.

This clone was detected a few times. V usage is TRBV7-9 and J usage is TRBJ2-7; 8 bases agree with TRBD2. The V gene end was trimmed by 0 bases and the J gene end by 5 bases; junction bases not matched to a gene: 9. This CDR3 is 16 amino acids long. CDR1 and CDR2 (germline): SEHNR, FQNEAQ (reference sequence). As DNA, the CDR3 is TGTGCCAGCAGCTTAGCAGCTGGGACTAGGATTGACGAGCAGTACTTC. It translates to CASSLAAGTRIDEQYF.

The chain carries TRBV20-1 and TRBJ2-5, with 7 bases fitting TRBD2. The V gene end was trimmed by 6 bases and the J gene end by 4 bases; junction bases not matched to a gene: 2. Germline CDR1 is DFQATT and CDR2 is SNEGSKA (reference sequence). This CDR3 is built from 11 residues. The CDR3 nucleotides read TGCAGTGCCAGGGAGGGAGAGACCCAGTACTTC. This encodes CSAREGETQYF.

The chain has TRBV4-2 and TRBJ2-1; 8 bases are a match to TRBD2. From germline, CDR1 is LGHNA and CDR2 YNFKEQ. The CDR3 has 16 amino acids. After removal of 5 bases from V and 0 bases from J, the junction contained 6 bases not matched to a gene. This chain's CDR3 is CASSKSGSSSYNEQFF. The CDR3 DNA reads TGTGCCAGCAGCAAAAGCGGGAGCAGCTCCTACAATGAGCAGTTCTTC.

Judged by abundance, this clone is medium-sized. The V call is TRBV5-1, the J call TRBJ2-1; 8 nucleotides align to TRBD1. The V gene's germline CDR1 is SGHRS and CDR2 YFSETQ. This CDR3 has 15 amino acids. V trimming: 2 bases; J trimming: 6 bases; junction bases outside the gene matches: 7. The CDR3 reads CASSFPGTGGNEQFF. As DNA, the CDR3 is TGCGCCAGCAGCTTTCCCGGGACAGGAGGCAATGAGCAGTTCTTC.

The genes are TRBV25-1 and TRBJ2-5, with 11 nucleotides matching TRBD1. This CDR3 has 15 amino acids. Germline values: CDR1 MGHDK, CDR2 SYGVNS. Losses at the gene ends were 1 base for V and 5 bases for J; bases not matched to a gene: 3. The CDR3 nucleotides read TGTGCCAGCAGTGAATGGACAGGGGGCACGGAGACCCAGTACTTC. The encoded protein is CASSEWTGGTETQYF.

V is TRBV4-3 and J is TRBJ1-2, with D unclear. Germline CDR1 is LGHNA and CDR2 is YSLEER. The CDR3 extends over 14 amino acids. Trimming removed 4 bases from V and 4 bases from J, with 13 bases in between. As DNA, the CDR3 is TGCGCCAGCAGCCCTCACCACCCGGCCTATGGCTACACCTTC. Translation gives CASSPHHPAYGYTF.

The chain joins TRBV19 to TRBJ2-1; unclear D gene. The V gene lost 3 bases and the J gene lost 3 bases, with 9 bases spanning the gap. The CDR3 covers 14 residues. Germline V gene sequence: CDR1 LNHDA, CDR2 SQIVND (reference sequence). CDR3 coding DNA: TGTGCCAGTAGTATTCGAGCGAACTACAATGAGCAGTTCTTC. Its protein product is CASSIRANYNEQFF.

This clone was picked up one time. This rearrangement joins TRBV5-6 to TRBJ1-5, with D possibly matching TRBD1 (5 bases). The germline gives CDR1 SGHDT, CDR2 YYEEEE. The CDR3 length is 16 residues. The germline V and J ends were trimmed by 0 bases and 0 bases, with 10 bases remaining between them. The CDR3 coding sequence is TGTGCCAGCAGCTTGGACGGGGGTTATAGCAATCAGCCCCAGCATTTT. Its protein is CASSLDGGYSNQPQHF.

This clone was seen only once. This chain links TRBV10-3 with TRBJ1-3; D may be TRBD1 (5 bases). CDR1 is ENHRY and CDR2 is SYGVKD in the germline V gene. The CDR3 contains 15 residues. Between the trimmed V and J ends, which lost 10 bases and 0 bases, there was a span of 16 bases. CDR3 coding DNA: TGTGCCACCACGCTGGACAACCGCTCTGGAAACACCATATATTTT. Its protein is CATTLDNRSGNTIYF.

This sequence joins TRBV27 and TRBJ1-1, with a weak D call TRBD1 (5 bases). In germline, CDR1 is MNHEY, CDR2 SMNVEV (reference sequence). This CDR3 has 14 residues. V was clipped by 5 bases and J by 4 bases, with 14 bases between them. The CDR3 DNA reads TGTGCCAGCAGTCCTTGGGGGATGGGCACTGAAGCTTTCTTT. It codes for CASSPWGMGTEAFF.

This rearrangement joins TRBV30 to TRBJ1-3; 9 positions agree with TRBD1. V was clipped by 3 bases and J by 4 bases; unmatched bases: 10. CDR3 length equals 16 residues. The germline V gene has CDR1 GTSNPN and CDR2 SVGIG (reference sequence). The CDR3 DNA reads TGTGCCTGGAGCACGGGGACAGGGAGGGAAGGAAACACCATATATTTT. Translated: CAWSTGTGREGNTIYF.

V is TRBV5-1 and J is TRBJ2-5; no clear D gene. The V and J ends lost 1 base and 2 bases respectively, with 6 bases between them. This CDR3 has 13 amino acids. Germline V gene data show CDR1 as SGHRS and CDR2 as YFSETQ. The CDR3 DNA is TGCGCCAGCAGCTTGAGCAAACAAGAGACCCAGTACTTC. Amino acid sequence: CASSLSKQETQYF.

The chain is built from TRBV5-1 and TRBJ1-1, with TRBD1 as a possible D gene (5 bases). With 1 base removed from V and 1 base from J, the gap between germline ends came to 11 bases. This CDR3 contains 15 residues. CDR1 is SGHRS and CDR2 is YFSETQ in the germline V gene. Written as DNA, the CDR3 is TGCGCCAGCAGCTTGTTAACAGGACGGAACACTGAAGCTTTCTTT. Protein: CASSLLTGRNTEAFF.

The J gene is TRBJ2-3, the V gene TRBV21-1; whether TRBD2, the table's D call, matches the DNA was not checked. TRBV21-1 is recorded as a pseudogene. The CDR3 covers 16 residues. The CDR3 region has the DNA TGTGCCAGCAGCAATCCCAGCGGGAGGGCCACAGATACGCAGTATTTT. As protein: CASSNPSGRATDTQYF.

The chain carries TRBV30 and TRBJ2-7, with no clear D. The V gene lost 8 bases and the J gene lost 3 bases, with 14 bases spanning the gap. Germline values: CDR1 GTSNPN, CDR2 SVGIG (reference sequence). The CDR3 sequence is 12 residues long. The CDR3 sequence: CAGKRASYEQYF. The CDR3 region has the DNA TGTGCCGGAAAACGGGCAAGCTACGAGCAGTACTTC.

Only a few counts were recorded for this clone. The chain carries TRBV7-9 and TRBJ2-6; D is perhaps TRBD1 (5 bases). V shed 2 bases and J shed 0 bases, with 8 bases lying between them. The germline gives CDR1 SEHNR, CDR2 FQNEAQ (reference sequence). The CDR3 consists of 16 residues. The DNA for the CDR3 is TGTGCCAGCAGCTTACCTGACAGCTCTGGGGCCAACGTCCTGACTTTC. Residues: CASSLPDSSGANVLTF. Full variable domain (outside the CDR3, taken from reference TRBV7-9 and TRBJ2-6): DTGVSQNPRHKITKRGQNVTFRCDPISEHNRLYWYRQTLGQGPEFLTYFQNEAQLEKSRLLSDRFSAERPKGSFSTLEIQRTEQGDSAMYLCASSLPDSSGANVLTFGAGSRLTVL.

This chain connects TRBV12-5 to TRBJ2-1; perhaps TRBD2 as D (7 bases). CDR1 is LGHNT, CDR2 FRNRAP, per germline. The CDR3 covers 19 residues. V lost 4 bases and J 7 bases, leaving 29 bases between the germline ends. The CDR3 loop is CASGSLRGAFTTEGNEQFF. In DNA, the CDR3 is TGTGCTAGTGGTTCCCTCCGGGGGGCCTTCACTACGGAGGGGAATGAGCAGTTCTTC.

This sequence joins TRBV7-9 and TRBJ2-2; D could derive from TRBD1 or TRBD2 (6 bases each). Trimming removed 3 bases at V and 4 bases at J, with 12 bases between. The CDR3 length is 15 residues. Germline V gene data show CDR1 as SEHNR and CDR2 as FQNEAQ (reference sequence). CDR3 bases: TGTGCCAGCAGCTTGGGGGGCCGGGTCACCGGGGAGCTGTTTTTT. Protein: CASSLGGRVTGELFF. Combining the CDR3 with reference TRBV7-9 and TRBJ2-2 gives the whole variable domain DTGVSQNPRHKITKRGQNVTFRCDPISEHNRLYWYRQTLGQGPEFLTYFQNEAQLEKSRLLSDRFSAERPKGSFSTLEIQRTEQGDSAMYLCASSLGGRVTGELFFGEGSRLTVL.

The chain recombines TRBV5-1 with TRBJ1-2; D may be TRBD1 (6 bases). CDR1 is SGHRS and CDR2 is YFSETQ in the germline V gene. The CDR3 totals 14 residues. V was pared by 2 bases and J by 7 bases, with 15 bases between. CDR3 in amino acids: CASSFTTGIVGYTF. The CDR3 DNA follows: TGCGCCAGCAGCTTCACCACAGGGATCGTTGGCTACACCTTC.

The chain has TRBV6-5 and TRBJ1-1, with D tentatively TRBD1 (6 bases). The germline V gene encodes CDR1 MNHEY and CDR2 SVGAGI. V lost 5 bases and J lost 2, with 12 bases in between. The CDR3 has 14 amino acids. CDR3 in amino acids: CASSHRVGNTEAFF. CDR3 coding DNA: TGTGCCAGCAGTCACAGGGTGGGTAACACTGAAGCTTTCTTT.

This chain joins TRBV6-5 and TRBJ1-5, with 10 bases matching TRBD1. This CDR3 region has 15 residues. The V segment lost 6 bases and the J segment 6 bases; nucleotides outside the gene matches: 8. Per germline, CDR1 MNHEY and CDR2 SVGAGI. Here the CDR3 DNA reads TGTGCCAGCAGCTCCGACAGGGGGCGGGGTCAGCCCCAGCATTTT. Residues: CASSSDRGRGQPQHF.

The chain uses TRBV5-1 and TRBJ1-1; perhaps TRBD1 as D (5 bases). The V end lost 0 bases, the J end lost 3 bases, and 9 bases lay between the germline ends. The CDR3 runs 14 residues. Germline CDR1 SGHRS, CDR2 YFSETQ. The CDR3 loop is CASSLDGADTEAFF. DNA for the CDR3: TGCGCCAGCAGCTTGGATGGGGCAGACACTGAAGCTTTCTTT.

The J gene is TRBJ2-5, the V gene TRBV19; 8 positions agree with TRBD2. Germline-derived CDR1 and CDR2 are LNHDA and SQIVND (reference sequence). V dropped 5 bases and J dropped 3; count of bases not matched to a gene: 5. The CDR3 consists of 14 residues. In DNA, the CDR3 is TGTGCCAGTAGTGCCCTGGGACTAGAAGAGACCCAGTACTTC. Protein: CASSALGLEETQYF. Full variable domain (outside the CDR3, taken from reference TRBV19 and TRBJ2-5): DGGITQSPKYLFRKEGQNVTLSCEQNLNHDAMYWYRQDPGQGLRLIYYSQIVNDFQKGDIAEGYSVSREKKESFPLTVTSAQKNPTAFYLCASSALGLEETQYFGPGTRLLVL.

The CDR3, as DNA: TGCGCCAGCAGCAGCGGGATACCCGGGGAGCTGTTTTTT. This encodes CASSSGIPGELFF. The chain has TRBV5-1 and TRBJ2-2; 7 bases map to TRBD2. With V trimmed by 4 bases and J by 6 bases, 3 bases remained unmatched. From germline, CDR1 is SGHRS and CDR2 YFSETQ. This CDR3 has 13 amino acids.

V gene TRBV10-3 combines with J gene TRBJ1-2; D remains unclear. Germline CDR1 and CDR2: ENHRY and SYGVKD. The length of the CDR3 is 13 residues. Between the trimmed V and J ends, which lost 6 bases and 2 bases, there was a span of 10 bases. The CDR3 nucleotides read TGTGCCATCAGGGCTGACGGAAACTATGGCTACACCTTC. It translates to CAIRADGNYGYTF.